Listed below are T cell receptor beta chains from one sample, sequenced in a study of metastatic and nonmetastatic thyroid tumors. TCRdb recomputed clones from the PCR reads via MiXCR. Found here are around 89,000 clones, more than 12% of them singletons; the top ten hold 3.6%. Sequencing used blood. These receptors all stem from a female donor with papillary thyroid cancer or a benign thyroid nodule (not recorded which). Some clones in this sample may be carry-over from other donors' samples. The CDR3 runs from the conserved cysteine through the conserved F or W. Fields, in order: CDR3 protein, CDR3 DNA, D gene, V gene, J gene, clone size. A D gene is named only where the DNA matches it firmly. Some rows mark clone size as missing; the rest say once, few, many or name a class of expanded clone.

CDR3: CASSFRPTRGIYEQYF
DNA: TGTGCCAGCAGCTTTCGTCCAACGCGGGGCATCTACGAGCAGTACTTC
D: -
V: TRBV5-6
J: TRBJ2-7
size: many

CDR3: CASSAEGGFVYEQYF
DNA: TGTGCCAGTAGTGCCGAGGGGGGGTTCGTATACGAGCAGTACTTC
D: -
V: TRBV19
J: TRBJ2-7
size: many

CDR3: CASSSAGGYNQPQHF
DNA: TGTGCCAGCAGTTCTGCAGGGGGATACAATCAGCCCCAGCATTTT
D: TRBD1
V: TRBV6-1
J: TRBJ1-5
size: few

CDR3: CSARDGGAGLDEQYF
DNA: TGCAGTGCTAGAGATGGAGGCGCGGGGTTAGACGAGCAGTACTTC
D: -
V: TRBV20-1
J: TRBJ2-7
size: many

CDR3: CASSEGTLRKQFF
DNA: TGTGCCAGCAGCGAAGGGACTTTACGCAAGCAGTTCTTC
D: -
V: TRBV6-1
J: TRBJ2-1
size: many

CDR3: CASSYTVGQTDTQYF
DNA: TGTGCCAGCAGTTACACTGTTGGACAGACAGATACGCAGTATTTT
D: -
V: TRBV6-5
J: TRBJ2-3
size: many

CDR3: CASSRKARADTQYF
DNA: TGTGCCAGCAGCCGTAAGGCTAGGGCGGATACGCAGTATTTT
D: -
V: TRBV7-2
J: TRBJ2-3
size: many

CDR3: CASSQRGLANEKLFF
DNA: TGTGCCAGCAGCCAAAGGGGATTGGCTAATGAAAAACTGTTTTTT
D: -
V: TRBV14
J: TRBJ1-4
size: many

CDR3: CASSLRSGQTGNTEAFF
DNA: TGTGCCAGCAGCTTAAGGTCCGGCCAAACCGGGAACACTGAAGCTTTCTTT
D: -
V: TRBV7-6
J: TRBJ1-1
size: many

CDR3: CASKLDKSVYSNQPQHF
DNA: TGTGCCAGCAAGTTGGACAAGTCCGTCTATAGCAATCAGCCCCAGCATTTT
D: -
V: TRBV6-1
J: TRBJ1-5
size: many

CDR3: CASSVRADNNEQFF
DNA: TGTGCCAGCAGCGTTCGGGCGGATAACAATGAGCAGTTCTTC
D: -
V: TRBV9
J: TRBJ2-1
size: many

CDR3: CASSLGGLGDTQYF
DNA: TGCGCCAGCAGCTTAGGGGGTCTTGGGGATACGCAGTATTTT
D: -
V: TRBV5-1
J: TRBJ2-3
size: many

CDR3: CASSFGTGTGANVLTF
DNA: TGTGCCAGCAGTTTTGGGACAGGGACTGGGGCCAACGTCCTGACTTTC
D: TRBD1
V: TRBV12-3/TRBV12-4
J: TRBJ2-6
size: many

CDR3: CSVPSGGAGEQYF
DNA: TGCAGTGTTCCTAGCGGTGGGGCTGGGGAGCAGTACTTC
D: TRBD2
V: TRBV20-1
J: TRBJ2-7
size: -

CDR3: CASSVGGGYEQYF
DNA: TGTGCCAGCAGTGTGGGGGGCGGCTACGAGCAGTACTTC
D: -
V: TRBV6-1
J: TRBJ2-7
size: -

CDR3: CATSTSGGGNEQFF
DNA: TGTGCCACCAGCACCAGCGGGGGAGGCAATGAGCAGTTCTTC
D: TRBD2
V: TRBV15
J: TRBJ2-1
size: many

CDR3: CASSLGQGTNYGYTF
DNA: TGTGCCAGCAGCTTAGGACAGGGAACTAACTATGGCTACACCTTC
D: TRBD1
V: TRBV7-9
J: TRBJ1-2
size: many

CDR3: CASSIQGACEKLFF
DNA: TGTGCCAGCAGTATACAGGGGGCTTGTGAAAAACTGTTCTTT
D: TRBD1
V: TRBV6-1
J: TRBJ1-4
size: -

CDR3: CASSPLAGGPYEQYF
DNA: TGTGCCAGCAGTCCACTAGCGGGGGGACCCTACGAGCAGTACTTC
D: TRBD2
V: TRBV14
J: TRBJ2-7
size: many

CDR3: CASSSLDRRAFF
DNA: TGTGCCAGCAGTTCACTAGACAGGCGGGCTTTCTTT
D: -
V: TRBV6-1
J: TRBJ1-1
size: many

CDR3: CASSLNPTNTEAFF
DNA: TGTGCCAGCAGCTTAAACCCCACGAACACTGAAGCTTTCTTT
D: -
V: TRBV7-3
J: TRBJ1-1
size: many

CDR3: CASSRGPLVNKQFF
DNA: TGTGCCAGCAGCCGGGGCCCACTCGTCAATAAGCAGTTCTTC
D: -
V: TRBV7-3
J: TRBJ2-1
size: -

CDR3: CASSSDSNTEAFF
DNA: TGTGCCAGCAGCTCTGACAGTAACACTGAAGCTTTCTTT
D: -
V: TRBV5-4
J: TRBJ1-1
size: few

CDR3: CASLWGVRTEAFF
DNA: TGTGCCAGCCTCTGGGGGGTTCGGACTGAAGCTTTCTTT
D: -
V: TRBV2
J: TRBJ1-1
size: few

CDR3: CASSFPRTSPYGYTF
DNA: TGTGCCAGCAGCTTCCCCCGGACCAGCCCGTATGGCTACACCTTC
D: -
V: TRBV7-2
J: TRBJ1-2
size: many

CDR3: CASSLGTDTQYF
DNA: TGTGCCAGCAGTCTGGGAACAGATACGCAGTATTTT
D: -
V: TRBV28
J: TRBJ2-3
size: many

CDR3: CASSSPGRNSPLHF
DNA: TGTGCCAGCAGTTCTCCGGGCCGCAATTCACCCCTCCACTTT
D: -
V: TRBV28
J: TRBJ1-6
size: few

CDR3: CASSEYSGGASYEQYF
DNA: TGTGCCAGCAGTGAATACAGCGGGGGGGCCTCCTACGAGCAGTACTTC
D: TRBD2
V: TRBV6-1
J: TRBJ2-7
size: many

CDR3: CASSLMGQGYNEQFF
DNA: TGTGCCAGCAGCCTAATGGGACAGGGGTACAATGAGCAGTTCTTC
D: TRBD1
V: TRBV28
J: TRBJ2-1
size: many

CDR3: CASSPRAENGNTIYF
DNA: TGTGCCAGCAGCCCCCGGGCGGAGAATGGAAACACCATATATTTT
D: -
V: TRBV9
J: TRBJ1-3
size: many

CDR3: CASSIKGGTYEQYF
DNA: TGTGCCAGTAGTATTAAGGGGGGAACCTACGAGCAGTACTTC
D: -
V: TRBV19
J: TRBJ2-7
size: many

CDR3: CAILGGSNQPQHF
DNA: TGTGCCATCCTTGGGGGTAGCAATCAGCCCCAGCATTTT
D: -
V: TRBV2
J: TRBJ1-5
size: -

CDR3: CASKWELSSPDTQYF
DNA: TGTGCCAGCAAGTGGGAACTATCGAGCCCAGATACGCAGTATTTT
D: -
V: TRBV11-2
J: TRBJ2-3
size: many

CDR3: CASSWGDSNQPQHF
DNA: TGTGCCAGCAGTTGGGGGGATAGCAATCAGCCCCAGCATTTT
D: -
V: TRBV5-4
J: TRBJ1-5
size: few

CDR3: CASSLEGGLAGETQYF
DNA: TGTGCCAGCAGCTTAGAGGGGGGACTAGCGGGGGAGACCCAGTACTTC
D: TRBD2
V: TRBV7-2
J: TRBJ2-5
size: -

CDR3: CASSVTQGSTEAFF
DNA: TGTGCCAGCAGCGTAACGCAGGGGAGCACTGAAGCTTTCTTT
D: -
V: TRBV9
J: TRBJ1-1
size: many

CDR3: CASALQGLQPTSSYNEQFF
DNA: TGTGCTAGTGCCCTACAGGGTCTGCAACCCACAAGCTCCTACAATGAGCAGTTCTTC
D: -
V: TRBV12-5
J: TRBJ2-1
size: -

CDR3: CASSPHGTGGLSYGYTF
DNA: TGTGCCAGTAGTCCCCACGGGACGGGGGGCCTGAGCTATGGCTACACCTTC
D: -
V: TRBV19
J: TRBJ1-2
size: many

CDR3: CASSDHGTSLGTDTQYF
DNA: TGTGCCAGCAGTGATCACGGGACTAGCTTGGGCACAGATACGCAGTATTTT
D: TRBD2
V: TRBV12-3/TRBV12-4
J: TRBJ2-3
size: many

CDR3: CASSVDRNEQFF
DNA: TGTGCCAGCAGTGTTGACAGGAATGAGCAGTTCTTC
D: -
V: TRBV2
J: TRBJ2-1
size: many

CDR3: CASNPRGGRVEKLFF
DNA: TGTGCCAGCAACCCCCGGGGGGGGAGAGTTGAAAAACTGTTTTTT
D: -
V: TRBV9
J: TRBJ1-4
size: many

CDR3: CASSLAFGELFF
DNA: TGTGCCAGCAGTTTAGCGTTTGGGGAGCTGTTTTTT
D: -
V: TRBV12-3/TRBV12-4
J: TRBJ2-2
size: few

CDR3: CSALGETQYF
DNA: TGCAGTGCCTTGGGGGAGACCCAGTACTTC
D: -
V: TRBV20-1
J: TRBJ2-5
size: many

CDR3: CASSFQTDTQYF
DNA: TGTGCCAGCAGTTTCCAGACAGATACGCAGTATTTT
D: -
V: TRBV28
J: TRBJ2-3
size: many